This T cell receptor (beta chain) came from a study of cytomegalovirus exposure and HLA in healthy donors. Regarding the study as a whole: For most TCR sequences rarity was the rule, although some public TCRs occurred in many donors.

This clone was detected only once. What it binds is not known. TCRdb's table, derived via immunoSEQ multiplex PCR, lists solely in-frame clones and lacks some. The data show some 130,000 clones, with about 86% seen just once and just under 3% held by the top ten. V was cut by 0 bases and J by 4 bases, with 13 bases left in between. Germline V CDR1 and CDR2: SGHDT, YYEEEE. This CDR3 spans 15 amino acids. The sequencing sample was made of PBMCs. This chain connects TRBV5-6 to TRBJ1-2; D remains ambiguous. The TCR originated in a young man in good health and CMV-seronegative. The CDR3 is CASSLVYGKGYGYTF. DNA of the CDR3: TGTGCCAGCAGCTTGGTCTACGGGAAAGGCTATGGCTACACCTTC.